This paragraph reports one T cell receptor beta chain. This entry comes from a study of monozygotic twins with inflammatory bowel disease. TCRdb reprocessed the 5' RACE reads, with one entry per CDR3 protein and no DNA. The sample includes about 420,000 distinct CDR3 sequences. There are 14 residues in the CDR3. CDR1 LNHDA and CDR2 SQIVND come from the germline V gene (reference sequence). The clonotype was recovered from a human donor with ulcerative colitis or Crohn's disease, or a healthy co-twin of an affected twin (not recorded which). The chain combines TRBV19 with TRBJ1-5; TCRdb names TRBD1, which stays unverified in the absence of DNA. The sequenced sample consisted of blood. The chain's CDR3 is CASSEPGVGQPQHF.